Shown below are 16 T cell receptor beta chains from a single sample sequenced in a study of neurological immune-mediated disorders. A single record per CDR3 protein comes from TCRdb applying MiXCR to the 5' RACE reads. This table has roughly 20,000 distinct CDR3 sequences, roughly 17% appearing once. Sequencing was done on a sample of CD8+ T cells from blood. The receptors come from a young woman with multiple sclerosis.

The chain uses TRBV24-1 and TRBJ2-1, with TRBD2 matching over 8 bases. CDR3 length: 16 amino acids. Germline trimming cut 4 bases from V and 5 bases from J; bases unmatched to any gene: 9. Germline V CDR1 and CDR2: KGHDR, SFDVKD. CDR3 protein: CATSDPVAGLHNEQFF. The CDR3 DNA follows: TGTGCCACCAGTGACCCGGTAGCGGGGCTACACAATGAGCAGTTCTTC.

This clonotype has a count of ten or more. The rearrangement uses TRBV6-5 and TRBJ2-5; D might be TRBD2 (7 bases). The CDR3 runs to 16 residues. CDR1 is MNHEY, CDR2 SVGAGI, per germline. V lost 0 bases to trimming and J lost 4 bases, with 15 bases between them. CDR3 protein: CASSYSTGGRRETQYF. The CDR3 nucleotides read TGTGCCAGCAGTTACTCAACCGGGGGGCGCCGAGAGACCCAGTACTTC.

This clonotype was seen a single time. Just one base apart from a much larger clone, this may be a read error. The chain has TRBV11-2 and TRBJ2-1; 11 bases map to TRBD2. The CDR3 contains 17 residues. From germline, CDR1 is SGHAT and CDR2 FQNNGV. CDR3 residues: CVSSFPSGGTGNNEQFF. DNA of the CDR3: TGTGTCAGCAGCTTCCCTAGCGGGGGGACAGGGAACAATGAGCAGTTCTTC.

This clonotype was counted ten times or more. The chain is built from TRBV6-5 and TRBJ2-1, with D perhaps given as TRBD1 or TRBD2 (5 bases each). V was clipped by 4 bases and J by 6 bases, with 13 bases between them. Germline CDR1 and CDR2: MNHEY and SVGAGI. The CDR3 extends over 14 amino acids. CDR3 loop: CASSFSERGNEQFF. In nucleotides, the CDR3 is TGTGCCAGCAGTTTCTCAGAGAGGGGCAATGAGCAGTTCTTC.

There are many counts of this clonotype. The V and J genes are TRBV10-3 and TRBJ1-2; D not certain. This CDR3 spans 13 amino acids. V was trimmed by 4 bases and J by 3 bases, leaving 9 bases between them. Germline loops: CDR1 ENHRY, CDR2 SYGVKD. The CDR3 bases are TGTGCCATCAGTGGGCAGGTCTACTATGGCTACACCTTC. This codes for CAISGQVYYGYTF.

This clonotype has ten or more counts. The chain has TRBV20-1 and TRBJ1-5; D is perhaps TRBD1 (5 bases). Germline-derived CDR1 and CDR2 are DFQATT and SNEGSKA (reference sequence). The length of the CDR3 is 14 residues. The V gene lost 1 base and the J gene lost 5 bases, with 12 bases spanning the gap. CDR3 DNA sequence: TGCAGTGCTAGAGGAGACGGGGACCATCAGCCCCAGCATTTT. This encodes CSARGDGDHQPQHF.

Within the sample, this clonotype is medium-sized. The chain is built from TRBV28 and TRBJ1-2; 9 nucleotides line up with TRBD1. The germline CDR1 and CDR2 sequences are MDHEN and SYDVKM. The CDR3 is made up of 17 amino acids. J was trimmed by 4 bases and V by 2 bases; bases with no gene match: 11. CDR3 nucleotides: TGTGCCAGCAGTTTAAGGCGGACAGGGGCTTTCCGCTATGGCTACACCTTC. Translating gives CASSLRRTGAFRYGYTF.

Sample share makes this clonotype medium-sized. The chain links TRBV9 to TRBJ1-1; no reliable D call. Trimming removed 2 bases from V and 6 bases from J, with 8 bases in between. This CDR3 is 12 amino acids long. Germline CDR1 and CDR2: SGDLS and YYNGEE. The CDR3 spells CASSVAGSEAFF. CDR3 nucleotide sequence: TGTGCCAGCAGCGTCGCAGGTTCTGAAGCTTTCTTT.

This clonotype was seen repeatedly, ten times or more. The rearrangement uses TRBV27 and TRBJ2-1; no clear D. Germline assignment: CDR1 MNHEY and CDR2 SMNVEV (reference sequence). Trimming pared 4 bases from V and 5 bases from J, leaving 9 bases between. The CDR3 is made up of 13 amino acids. The CDR3 protein is CASSSSEHNEQFF. The CDR3 DNA reads TGTGCCAGCAGTTCGTCAGAACACAATGAGCAGTTCTTC.

At least ten counts were recorded for this clonotype. The V and J genes are TRBV5-5 and TRBJ1-1; a possible D gene is TRBD1 (5 bases). Germline V CDR1 and CDR2: SGHKS, YYEKEE (reference sequence). The CDR3 is made up of 13 amino acids. Trimming took off 1 base at V and 4 bases at J, with 8 bases between the two ends. CDR3 DNA: TGTGCCAGCAGCTTGTGGGGGGGCACTGAAGCTTTCTTT. Its translation: CASSLWGGTEAFF.

The chain is built from TRBV29-1 and TRBJ1-2; no clear D gene. Deletions cut 1 base from V and 0 bases from J, with 6 bases between. The V gene's germline CDR1 is SQVTM and CDR2 ANQGSEA. The CDR3 runs 13 residues. DNA for the CDR3: TGCAGCGTTGAAGCGATAGCTAACTATGGCTACACCTTC. Protein sequence: CSVEAIANYGYTF.

This clonotype was recorded many times. The gene calls are TRBV29-1 and TRBJ1-2; D unresolved. The CDR3 sequence is 12 residues long. Germline V CDR1 and CDR2: SQVTM, ANQGSEA. V lost 7 bases to trimming and J lost 3 bases, with 12 bases between them. The CDR3 DNA reads as TGCAGCGCATCGAGAGATCACTATGGCTACACCTTC. Residues: CSASRDHYGYTF.

This chain joins TRBV29-1 and TRBJ1-1; D might be TRBD1 (5 bases). V lost 6 bases to trimming and J lost 3 bases, with 8 bases between them. The length of the CDR3 is 11 residues. Per germline, CDR1 SQVTM and CDR2 ANQGSEA. The CDR3, as DNA: TGCAGCGTGGACACGGACACTGAAGCTTTCTTT. This translates into CSVDTDTEAFF.

This clonotype has a handful of counts. The V and J genes are TRBV29-1 and TRBJ2-3; D not certain. Germline V CDR1 and CDR2: SQVTM, ANQGSEA. The CDR3 totals 14 residues. CDR3 DNA: TGCATCCCTCTCATGGTAGCCCACACAGATACGCAGTATTTT. Amino acid sequence: CIPLMVAHTDTQYF.

This clonotype showed up just a few times. This chain uses TRBV2 with TRBJ2-1; D remains unclear. Looked up from germline, CDR1 is SNHLY and CDR2 is FYNNEI. The V and J ends lost 2 bases and 6 bases respectively, with 11 bases between them. The CDR3 contains 14 residues. As DNA, the CDR3 is TGTGCCAGCAGTGAAACCTTAGCCTCCAATGAGCAGTTCTTC. Amino acid sequence: CASSETLASNEQFF.

There are many counts of this clonotype. V gene TRBV10-3 combines with J gene TRBJ2-7; D perhaps matches TRBD1 (6 bases). V gave up 3 bases and J gave up 2 bases, with 8 bases separating them. The CDR3 length is 13 residues. Looked up from germline, CDR1 is ENHRY and CDR2 is SYGVKD. CDR3: CAISEGGPYEQYV. CDR3 bases: TGTGCCATCAGTGAAGGGGGACCCTACGAGCAGTACGTC.